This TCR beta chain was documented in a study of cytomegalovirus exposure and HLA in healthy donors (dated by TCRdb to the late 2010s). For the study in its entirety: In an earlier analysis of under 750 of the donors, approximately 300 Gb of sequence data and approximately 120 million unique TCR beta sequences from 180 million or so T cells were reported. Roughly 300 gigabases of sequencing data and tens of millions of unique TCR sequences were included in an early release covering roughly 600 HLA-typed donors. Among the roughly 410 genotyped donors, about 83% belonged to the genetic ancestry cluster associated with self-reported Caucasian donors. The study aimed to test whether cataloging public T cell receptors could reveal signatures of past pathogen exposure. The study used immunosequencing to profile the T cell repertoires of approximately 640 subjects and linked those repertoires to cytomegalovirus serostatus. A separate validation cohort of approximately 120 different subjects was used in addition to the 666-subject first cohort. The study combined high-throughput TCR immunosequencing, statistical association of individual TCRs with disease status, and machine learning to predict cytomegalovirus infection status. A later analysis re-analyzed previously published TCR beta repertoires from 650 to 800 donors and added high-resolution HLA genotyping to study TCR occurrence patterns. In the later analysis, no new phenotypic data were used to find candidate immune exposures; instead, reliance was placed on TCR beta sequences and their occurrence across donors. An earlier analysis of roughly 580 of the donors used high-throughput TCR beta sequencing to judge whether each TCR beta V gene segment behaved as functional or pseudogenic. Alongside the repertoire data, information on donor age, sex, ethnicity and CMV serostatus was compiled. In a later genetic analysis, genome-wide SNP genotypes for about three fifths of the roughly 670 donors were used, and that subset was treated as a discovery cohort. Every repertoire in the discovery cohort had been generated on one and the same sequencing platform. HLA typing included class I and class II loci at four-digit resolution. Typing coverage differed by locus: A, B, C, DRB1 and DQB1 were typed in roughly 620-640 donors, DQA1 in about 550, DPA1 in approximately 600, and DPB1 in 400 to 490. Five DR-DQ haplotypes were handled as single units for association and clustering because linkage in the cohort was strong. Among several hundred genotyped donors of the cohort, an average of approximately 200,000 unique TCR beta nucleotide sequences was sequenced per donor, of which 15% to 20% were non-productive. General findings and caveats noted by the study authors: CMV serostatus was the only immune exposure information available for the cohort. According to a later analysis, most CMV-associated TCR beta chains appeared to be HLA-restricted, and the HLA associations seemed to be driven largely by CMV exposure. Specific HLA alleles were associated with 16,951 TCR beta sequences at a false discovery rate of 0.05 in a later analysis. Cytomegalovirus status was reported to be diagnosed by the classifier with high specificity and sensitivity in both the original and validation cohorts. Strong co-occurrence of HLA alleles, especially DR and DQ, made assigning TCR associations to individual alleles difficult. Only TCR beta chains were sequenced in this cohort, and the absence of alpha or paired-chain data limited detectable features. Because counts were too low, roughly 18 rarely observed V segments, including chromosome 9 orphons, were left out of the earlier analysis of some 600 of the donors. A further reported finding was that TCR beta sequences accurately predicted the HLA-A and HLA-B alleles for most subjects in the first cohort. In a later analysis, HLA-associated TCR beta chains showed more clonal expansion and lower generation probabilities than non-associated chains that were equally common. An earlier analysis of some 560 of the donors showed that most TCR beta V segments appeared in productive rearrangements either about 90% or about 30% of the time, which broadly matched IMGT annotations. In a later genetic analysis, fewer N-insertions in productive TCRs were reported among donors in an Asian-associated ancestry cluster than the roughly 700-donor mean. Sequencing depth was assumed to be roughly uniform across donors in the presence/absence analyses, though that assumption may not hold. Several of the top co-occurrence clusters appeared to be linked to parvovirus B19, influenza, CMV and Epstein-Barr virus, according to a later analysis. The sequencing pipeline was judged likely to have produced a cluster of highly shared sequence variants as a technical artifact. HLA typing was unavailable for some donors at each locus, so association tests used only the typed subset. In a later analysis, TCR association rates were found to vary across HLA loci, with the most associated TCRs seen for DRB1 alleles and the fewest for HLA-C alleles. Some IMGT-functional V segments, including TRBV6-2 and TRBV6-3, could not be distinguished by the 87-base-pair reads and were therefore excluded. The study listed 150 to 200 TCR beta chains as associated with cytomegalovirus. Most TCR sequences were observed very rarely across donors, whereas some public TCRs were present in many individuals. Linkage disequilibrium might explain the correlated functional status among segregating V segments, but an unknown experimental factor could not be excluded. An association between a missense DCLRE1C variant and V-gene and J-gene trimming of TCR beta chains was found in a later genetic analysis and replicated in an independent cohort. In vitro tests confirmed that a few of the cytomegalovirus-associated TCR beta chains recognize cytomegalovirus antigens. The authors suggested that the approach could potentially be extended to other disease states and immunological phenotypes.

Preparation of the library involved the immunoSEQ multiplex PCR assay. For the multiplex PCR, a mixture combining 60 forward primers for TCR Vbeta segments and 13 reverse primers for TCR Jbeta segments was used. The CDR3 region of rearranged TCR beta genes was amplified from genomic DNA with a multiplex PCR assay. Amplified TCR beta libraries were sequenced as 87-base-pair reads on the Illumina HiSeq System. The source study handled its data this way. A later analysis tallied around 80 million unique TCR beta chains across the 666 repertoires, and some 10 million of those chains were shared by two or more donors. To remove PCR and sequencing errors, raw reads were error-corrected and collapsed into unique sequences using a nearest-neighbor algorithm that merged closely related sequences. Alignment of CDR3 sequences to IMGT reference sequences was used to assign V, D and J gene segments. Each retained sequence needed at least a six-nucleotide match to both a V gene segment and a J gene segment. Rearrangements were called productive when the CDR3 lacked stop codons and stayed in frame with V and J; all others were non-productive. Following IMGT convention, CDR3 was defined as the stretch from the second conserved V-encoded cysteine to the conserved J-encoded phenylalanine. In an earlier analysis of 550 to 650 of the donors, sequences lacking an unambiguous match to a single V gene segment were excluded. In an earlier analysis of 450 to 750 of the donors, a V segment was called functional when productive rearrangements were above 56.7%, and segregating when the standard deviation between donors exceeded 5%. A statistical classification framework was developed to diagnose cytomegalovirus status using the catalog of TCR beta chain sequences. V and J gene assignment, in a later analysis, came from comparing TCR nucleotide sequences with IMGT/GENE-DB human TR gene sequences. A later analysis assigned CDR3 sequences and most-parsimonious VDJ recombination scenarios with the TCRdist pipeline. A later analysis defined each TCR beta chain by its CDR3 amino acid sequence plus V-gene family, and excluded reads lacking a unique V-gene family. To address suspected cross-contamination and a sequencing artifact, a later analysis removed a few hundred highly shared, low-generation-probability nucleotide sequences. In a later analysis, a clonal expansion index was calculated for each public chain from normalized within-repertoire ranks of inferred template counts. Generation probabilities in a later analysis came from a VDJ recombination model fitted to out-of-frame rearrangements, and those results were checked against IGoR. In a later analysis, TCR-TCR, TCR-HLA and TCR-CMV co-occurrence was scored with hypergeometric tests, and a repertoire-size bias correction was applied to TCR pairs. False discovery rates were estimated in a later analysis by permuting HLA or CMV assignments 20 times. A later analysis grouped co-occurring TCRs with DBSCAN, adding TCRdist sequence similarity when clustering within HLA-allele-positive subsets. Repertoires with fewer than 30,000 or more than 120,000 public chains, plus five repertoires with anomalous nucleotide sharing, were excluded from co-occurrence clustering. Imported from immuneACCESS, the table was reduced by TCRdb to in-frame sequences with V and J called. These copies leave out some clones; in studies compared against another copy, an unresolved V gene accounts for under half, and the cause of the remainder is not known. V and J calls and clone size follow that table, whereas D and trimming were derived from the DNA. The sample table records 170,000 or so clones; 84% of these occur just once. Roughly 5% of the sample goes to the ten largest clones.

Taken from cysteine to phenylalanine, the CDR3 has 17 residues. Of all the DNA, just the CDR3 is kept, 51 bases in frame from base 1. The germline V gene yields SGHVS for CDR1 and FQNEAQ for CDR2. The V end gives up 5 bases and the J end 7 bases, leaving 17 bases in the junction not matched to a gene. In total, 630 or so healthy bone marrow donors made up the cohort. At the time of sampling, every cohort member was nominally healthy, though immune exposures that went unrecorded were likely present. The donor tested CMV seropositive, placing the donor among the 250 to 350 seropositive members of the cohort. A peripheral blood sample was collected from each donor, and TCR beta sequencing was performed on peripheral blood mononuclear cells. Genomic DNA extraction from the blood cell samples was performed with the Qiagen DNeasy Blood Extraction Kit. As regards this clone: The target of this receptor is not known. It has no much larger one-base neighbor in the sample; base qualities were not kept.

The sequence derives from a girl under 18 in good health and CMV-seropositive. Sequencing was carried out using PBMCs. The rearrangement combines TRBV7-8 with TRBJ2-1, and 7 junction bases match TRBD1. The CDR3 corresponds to CASSPYPRQGRRNEQFF. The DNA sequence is TGTGCCAGCAGCCCCTACCCTCGACAGGGACGTCGGAATGAGCAGTTCTTC. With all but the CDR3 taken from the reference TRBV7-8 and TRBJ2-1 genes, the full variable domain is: GAGVSQSPRYKVAKRGQDVALRCDPISGHVSLFWYQQALGQGPEFLTYFQNEAQLDKSGLPSDRFFAERPEGSVSTLKIQRTQQEDSAVYLCASSPYPRQGRRNEQFFGPGTRLTVL.